This T cell receptor (beta chain) was found in a study of cytomegalovirus exposure and HLA in healthy donors. The CDR3 loop spans 15 amino acids. The V end was cut by 6 bases, the J end by 1 base, with 15 bases between. Overall study findings and caveats: Most sequenced TCRs were rare (though some public TCRs occurred in many donors). The study recorded around 160 TCR beta chains that were cytomegalovirus-associated.

As to this clone: Its cognate antigen is unknown.

Sequenced by immunoSEQ multiplex PCR; TCRdb stores in-frame clones only, minus some. The data contain 130,000 to 150,000 clones, around 90% of them singletons. What was sequenced was PBMCs. The sequence derives from a man younger than 35 in good health and CMV-seropositive. This chain uses TRBV6-7 with TRBJ1-2; D gene ambiguous. TRBV6-7 is classed as an ORF, of uncertain function. In DNA form, the CDR3 reads TGTGCCAGCAGCGGAATGGATACAGTTAACTATGGCTACACCTTC. It specifies CASSGMDTVNYGYTF.